Below are 5 T cell receptor beta chains sequenced from a single sample in a study of T-cell reconstitution after alpha-beta-depleted transplantation in children. Unique molecular identifiers tagged the TCRbeta library. TCRdb re-called the PCR reads through MiXCR, storing one row per CDR3 protein. Altogether about 540,000 distinct CDR3 sequences are present, approximately 20% being singletons, with the ten largest covering 2.5% to 3.5%. Sequenced material: PBMCs from the stem cell graft donor, taken from the stem cell graft. These receptors were collected from a human donor who donated a stem cell graft to a child with acute lymphoblastic leukemia.

There are a few counts of this clonotype. This rearrangement joins TRBV5-1 to TRBJ1-2; D is ambiguous. The CDR3 loop spans 13 amino acids. Looked up from germline, CDR1 is SGHRS and CDR2 is YFSETQ. The V end lost 0 bases, the J end lost 8 bases, and 11 bases lay between the germline ends. The CDR3 region is CASSLAGWNGYTF. CDR3 nucleotide sequence: TGCGCCAGCAGCTTGGCTGGGTGGAACGGCTACACCTTC.

This clonotype was counted only a few times. The chain uses TRBV24-1 and TRBJ2-7, with 7 bases matching TRBD2. The CDR3 has 15 residues. Trimming at V came to 4 bases and at J to 0 bases, leaving 5 bases not matched to a gene. CDR1 KGHDR and CDR2 SFDVKD come from the germline V gene. CDR3: CATSDNRDYSYEQYF. The CDR3 DNA is TGTGCCACCAGTGACAACCGGGACTACTCCTACGAGCAGTACTTC.

Many counts were recorded for this clonotype. This chain connects TRBV10-2 to TRBJ2-7; the match to TRBD2 covers 11 bases. The CDR3 sequence is 15 residues long. Germline V gives CDR1 WSHSY, CDR2 SAAADI. J was trimmed by 4 bases and V by 7 bases; bases with no gene match: 9. The CDR3 DNA sequence: TGCGCCAGCACCGGGCTGACTAGCGGGACATACGAGCAGTACTTC. Protein product: CASTGLTSGTYEQYF.

This clonotype was observed a handful of times. This chain uses TRBV12-3 or TRBV12-4 with TRBJ2-7; 16 bases are shared with TRBD2. CDR3 size: 18 residues. V gave up 5 bases and J gave up 4 bases; unmatched junction bases: 11. In nucleotides, the CDR3 is TGTGCCAGCAGTCCCCCGGGACTAGCGGGAGGGCCTAGGTACGAGCAGTACTTC. It specifies CASSPPGLAGGPRYEQYF.

This rearrangement joins TRBV7-9 to TRBJ2-1; TRBD1 aligns across 9 bases. The germline gives CDR1 SEHNR, CDR2 FQNEAQ (reference sequence). The ends lost 5 bases at V and 5 bases at J; junction bases unmatched: 4. There are 14 residues in the CDR3. CDR3: CASSPRDRDNEQFF. CDR3 nucleotides: TGTGCCAGCAGCCCCCGGGACAGGGACAATGAGCAGTTCTTC.